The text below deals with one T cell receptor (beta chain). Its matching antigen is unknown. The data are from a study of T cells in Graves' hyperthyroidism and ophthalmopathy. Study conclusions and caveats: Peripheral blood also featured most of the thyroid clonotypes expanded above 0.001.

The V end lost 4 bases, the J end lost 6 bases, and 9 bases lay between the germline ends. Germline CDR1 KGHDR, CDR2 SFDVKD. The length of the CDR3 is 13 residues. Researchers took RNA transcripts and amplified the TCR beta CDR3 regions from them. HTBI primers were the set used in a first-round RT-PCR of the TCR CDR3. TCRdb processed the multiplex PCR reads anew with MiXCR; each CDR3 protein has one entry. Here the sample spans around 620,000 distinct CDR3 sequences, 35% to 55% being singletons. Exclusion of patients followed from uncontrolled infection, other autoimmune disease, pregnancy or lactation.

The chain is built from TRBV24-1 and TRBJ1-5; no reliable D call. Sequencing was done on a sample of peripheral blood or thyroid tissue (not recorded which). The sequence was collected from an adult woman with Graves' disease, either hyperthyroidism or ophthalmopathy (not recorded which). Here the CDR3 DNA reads TGTGCCACCAGTGAGGGGAGCGGTCAGCCCCAGCATTTT. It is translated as CATSEGSGQPQHF.